A selection of T cell receptor beta chains follows, all from one sample in a study of T cells in Graves' hyperthyroidism and ophthalmopathy. A single record per CDR3 protein comes from TCRdb applying MiXCR to the multiplex PCR reads. The sample lists over 700,000 distinct CDR3 sequences, approximately 19% occurring once. Sequencing was carried out using blood. The source is a woman aged 50 to 60 with Graves' hyperthyroidism that later progressed to Graves' ophthalmopathy. Each CDR3 is given with its conserved first and last residue. Each record gives: J gene, V gene, clone size, D gene, CDR3 DNA, CDR3 protein. A D gene is named only where the DNA matches it firmly. Only some rows state a clone size, as once, few, many or a class for expanded clones.

>TRBJ1-4|TRBV6-2/TRBV6-3|.|TRBD1
TGTGCCAGCAGGAGGGGACAGGGGAGAGAAGAAAAACTGTTTTTT
CASRRGQGREEKLFF
>TRBJ1-2|TRBV7-2|many|TRBD1
TGTGCCAGCAGCTCCGGGACAGGGCGGGTCTATGGCTACACCTTC
CASSSGTGRVYGYTF
>TRBJ2-7|TRBV7-2|many|TRBD1
TGTGCCAGCAGCACGAGGGACAGGGCCTTCTCCTACGAGCAGTACTTC
CASSTRDRAFSYEQYF
>TRBJ1-2|TRBV6-1|.|.
TGTGCCAGCAGTTATACTCGGGCAGTCTTTGGAACTAACTATGGCTACACCTTC
CASSYTRAVFGTNYGYTF
>TRBJ2-2|TRBV14|few|.
TGTGCCAGCAGCCGGGATGAACAGATGTACACCGGGGAGCTGTTTTTT
CASSRDEQMYTGELFF
>TRBJ1-6|TRBV2|.|TRBD1
TGTGCCAGCGCACCTTGGGACAGAAATTCACCCCTCCACTTT
CASAPWDRNSPLHF
>TRBJ2-3|TRBV12-3/TRBV12-4|few|.
TGTGCCAGCAGTTTTCTGGGTGAAGCAGATACGCAGTATTTT
CASSFLGEADTQYF
>TRBJ2-3|TRBV30|many|TRBD1
TGTGCCTGGAGTGTACTGGGGACAGGCACAGATACGCAGTATTTT
CAWSVLGTGTDTQYF
>TRBJ1-5|TRBV6-1|.|TRBD1
TGTGCCAGCAGGCCCGGGACAGGCATTTTTACGCCCCAGCATTTT
CASRPGTGIFTPQHF
>TRBJ2-3|TRBV19|.|.
TGTGCCAGTAGTATTGGCGGGGTCGGAGATACGCAGTATTTT
CASSIGGVGDTQYF
>TRBJ1-5|TRBV6-1|many|.
TGTGCCAGCAGTGAAGCGTATAGCGTTAGCAATCAGCCCCAGCATTTT
CASSEAYSVSNQPQHF
>TRBJ1-6|TRBV7-3|.|TRBD1
TGTGCCAGCAGCTTAACGGACAGGGTTGAATCACCCCTCCACTTT
CASSLTDRVESPLHF
>TRBJ2-3|TRBV12-3/TRBV12-4|.|TRBD2
TGTGCCAGCAGTCCAGCGGGGGGGCGGTTAGATACGCAGTATTTT
CASSPAGGRLDTQYF
>TRBJ2-7|TRBV7-9|.|.
TGTGCCAGCAGCTTAGCGAACGGACGAAACTACGAGCAGTACTTC
CASSLANGRNYEQYF
>TRBJ1-2|TRBV11-2|.|.
TGTGCCAGCAGCCGGGACACACACTATGGCTACACCTTC
CASSRDTHYGYTF
>TRBJ2-7|TRBV7-6|many|.
TGTGCCAGTACCGACTCAGCCTACGAGCAGTACTTC
CASTDSAYEQYF
>TRBJ2-3|TRBV2|few|TRBD2
TGTGCCGGCTTGACTAGCGGGGGACATTACACAGATACGCAGTATTTT
CAGLTSGGHYTDTQYF
>TRBJ2-2|TRBV15|.|TRBD1
TGTGCCGCCAGCAGGGAAAGGACAGGGCTCGCCGGGAACACCGGGGAGCTGTTTTTT
CAASRERTGLAGNTGELFF
>TRBJ1-3|TRBV5-1|.|.
TGCGCCAGCAGCTCACCCTCGGGCAGGGCCCCCATATATTTT
CASSSPSGRAPIYF
>TRBJ1-5|TRBV19|few|.
TGTGCCAGCAGAGACAGAAGCCGCAATCAGCCCCAGCATTTT
CASRDRSRNQPQHF
>TRBJ2-5|TRBV12-3/TRBV12-4|many|TRBD1
TGTGCCAGCACCCAAGGGACAGGTCAAGAGACCCAGTACTTC
CASTQGTGQETQYF
>TRBJ2-1|TRBV11-2|many|.
TGTGCCAGCAGCTTAGGACTTGTCGGCGGGGCAGCCTACAATGAGCAGTTCTTC
CASSLGLVGGAAYNEQFF
>TRBJ1-2|TRBV5-1|few|.
TGCGCCAGCAGCTTGGGACAGGCCGCCTATGGCTACACCTTC
CASSLGQAAYGYTF
>TRBJ1-1|TRBV30|many|.
TGTTGTTGGGCGATGAACACTGAAGCTTTCTTT
CCWAMNTEAFF
>TRBJ2-4|TRBV7-3|.|.
TGTGCCAGCAGCTTAAGTGTAGGGTTGAACATTCAGTACTTC
CASSLSVGLNIQYF
>TRBJ1-5|TRBV19|.|.
TGTGCCAGTAGTCCGGGGGGAGGTTATAGCAATCAGCCCCAGCATTTT
CASSPGGGYSNQPQHF
>TRBJ2-7|TRBV5-1|many|.
TGCGCCAGCAGCTATGTTTACAGTAATGAGGACGAGCAGTACTTC
CASSYVYSNEDEQYF
>TRBJ2-1|TRBV12-3/TRBV12-4|many|.
TGTGCCAGCAGTCCCCCCGGTCAATACAATGAGCAGTTCTTC
CASSPPGQYNEQFF
>TRBJ2-1|TRBV7-8|few|TRBD2
TGTGCCAGCAGTTCTGGACTAGCGGGGCCCCTAGGGAATGAGCAGTTCTTC
CASSSGLAGPLGNEQFF
>TRBJ2-5|TRBV6-1|.|TRBD1
TGTGCCAGCAGCCGACCCTCAGGACAGGGCGGGGAGACCCAGTACTTC
CASSRPSGQGGETQYF
>TRBJ2-7|TRBV6-1|many|.
TGTGCCAGCGCCTCCACAGGGTCAACCTACGAGCAGTACTTC
CASASTGSTYEQYF
>TRBJ1-2|TRBV15|many|TRBD1
TGTGCCACCAGCACCCGGACAGGGAGCAACTATGGCTACACCTTC
CATSTRTGSNYGYTF
>TRBJ1-2|TRBV9|.|.
TGTGCCAGCAGCTGGGACCCGACGAAGGTCTATGGCTACACCTTC
CASSWDPTKVYGYTF
>TRBJ1-2|TRBV10-3|many|.
TGTGCCATCAGTGGGGAAAGGGACAACTATGGCTACACCTTC
CAISGERDNYGYTF
>TRBJ2-2|TRBV5-1|few|.
TGCGCCAGCAGCCACCACATTAGCGGGAACACCGGGGAGCTGTTTTTT
CASSHHISGNTGELFF
>TRBJ2-5|TRBV12-3/TRBV12-4|.|.
TGTGCCAGCAGTTCCGGGTCTGGGTACCAAGAGACCCAGTACTTC
CASSSGSGYQETQYF
>TRBJ1-4|TRBV6-1|.|.
TGTGCCAGCAGTTATCAGACAGGCCGTAGTGAAAAACTGTTTTTT
CASSYQTGRSEKLFF
>TRBJ1-5|TRBV15|few|.
TGTGCCACCAGGCAAGAAAATAGCAATCAGCCCCAGCATTTT
CATRQENSNQPQHF
>TRBJ1-5|TRBV27|many|.
TGTGCCAGCAGTTTTTTGGATCAGCCCCAGCATTTT
CASSFLDQPQHF
>TRBJ2-7|TRBV11-2|many|TRBD1
TGTGCCAGCAGCTTTCCGGGACAGTTATACGAGCAGTACTTC
CASSFPGQLYEQYF
>TRBJ2-5|TRBV6-1|many|TRBD2
TGTGCCAGCAGGACTAGCGGGGGACAGACCCAGTACTTC
CASRTSGGQTQYF
>TRBJ1-1|TRBV19|.|TRBD1
TGTGCCAGTAGTACGTTAACAGGGGCGCTGAACACTGAAGCTTTCTTT
CASSTLTGALNTEAFF
>TRBJ2-7|TRBV29-1|.|.
TGCAGCGTTGGGACAGCCGGCGAGCAGTACTTC
CSVGTAGEQYF
>TRBJ2-3|TRBV20-1|.|.
TGCAGTGCAACCCAAGCGCATCCGCAGTATTTT
CSATQAHPQYF